Listed below are T cell receptor beta chains from one sample, sequenced in a study of blood T cells in healthy people across ages. TCRdb re-derived calls from the 5' RACE reads in MiXCR, one entry per CDR3 protein. The table records 780,000 or so distinct CDR3 sequences, 56% of them present only once. Input material: blood. The receptors derive from a man in his forties or fifties in good health. Each CDR3 is given with its conserved first and last residue. The order of the fields is CDR3 DNA, CDR3 protein, D gene, J gene, V gene, clone size. A D gene is named only where the DNA matches it firmly. Not every row has a clone size; where given, it reads once, few, many or a size class.

CDR3nt: TGCAGTGCAGGATCCCGGGACAGCGGGTCCTACGAGCAGTACTTC
CDR3aa: CSAGSRDSGSYEQYF
d_gene: -
j_gene: TRBJ2-7
v_gene: TRBV20-1
abundance: few

CDR3nt: TGTGCCAGCAGTCAACGACAGGGAACTGAAGCTTTCTTT
CDR3aa: CASSQRQGTEAFF
d_gene: TRBD1
j_gene: TRBJ1-1
v_gene: TRBV12-3/TRBV12-4
abundance: -

CDR3nt: TGCGCCAGCAGCCAAGAACCAATTGGACTAGCGGGAGCCTACGAGCAGTACTTC
CDR3aa: CASSQEPIGLAGAYEQYF
d_gene: TRBD2
j_gene: TRBJ2-7
v_gene: TRBV4-1
abundance: -

CDR3nt: TGTGCCAGCAGCCAAGATCGTTTGGGCTACACCTTC
CDR3aa: CASSQDRLGYTF
d_gene: -
j_gene: TRBJ1-2
v_gene: TRBV14
abundance: -

CDR3nt: TGTGCCAGCACCCTGGCACAGAACACAGATACGCAGTATTTT
CDR3aa: CASTLAQNTDTQYF
d_gene: -
j_gene: TRBJ2-3
v_gene: TRBV12-3/TRBV12-4
abundance: -

CDR3nt: TGTGCCAGCACGAAAACAGGGGTGTCCTACAATGAGCAGTTCTTC
CDR3aa: CASTKTGVSYNEQFF
d_gene: TRBD1
j_gene: TRBJ2-1
v_gene: TRBV6-1
abundance: -

CDR3nt: TGCAGCGGGGACGGTTTGGGAGGAGAGCAGTACTTC
CDR3aa: CSGDGLGGEQYF
d_gene: -
j_gene: TRBJ2-7
v_gene: TRBV29-1
abundance: -

CDR3nt: TGCAGTGCTAGAGCGGCGGCAAATTCACCCCTCCACTTT
CDR3aa: CSARAAANSPLHF
d_gene: -
j_gene: TRBJ1-6
v_gene: TRBV20-1
abundance: -

CDR3nt: TGTGCCAGCAGTGTAGCGGGGGGGACCCCCAAGGTGACCCAGTACTTC
CDR3aa: CASSVAGGTPKVTQYF
d_gene: TRBD2
j_gene: TRBJ2-5
v_gene: TRBV12-3/TRBV12-4
abundance: -

CDR3nt: TGTGCCAGCAGTTACTCGTCAGGGGTTGACGATGAGCAGTTCTTC
CDR3aa: CASSYSSGVDDEQFF
d_gene: -
j_gene: TRBJ2-1
v_gene: TRBV6-5
abundance: -

CDR3nt: TGTGCCAGCATTGCTAGCGGGACCTACAATGAGCAGTTCTTC
CDR3aa: CASIASGTYNEQFF
d_gene: TRBD2
j_gene: TRBJ2-1
v_gene: TRBV28
abundance: -

CDR3nt: TGTGCCAGCCTCCCGGGACAGGGAAGCTCTGGGGCCAACGTCCTGACTTTC
CDR3aa: CASLPGQGSSGANVLTF
d_gene: TRBD1
j_gene: TRBJ2-6
v_gene: TRBV18
abundance: -

CDR3nt: TGTGCCAGCAGGTACGGACAGGGGGCCTCCTACGAGCAGTACTTC
CDR3aa: CASRYGQGASYEQYF
d_gene: TRBD1
j_gene: TRBJ2-7
v_gene: TRBV25-1
abundance: -

CDR3nt: TGTGCCAACAGCGGAAGCGGGGGGGCCGGGAAGACCCAGTACTTC
CDR3aa: CANSGSGGAGKTQYF
d_gene: TRBD2
j_gene: TRBJ2-5
v_gene: TRBV7-2
abundance: -

CDR3nt: TGTGCCAGCAGCCCTGGGGGACCGCGCTCTGGGGCCAACGTCCTGACTTTC
CDR3aa: CASSPGGPRSGANVLTF
d_gene: -
j_gene: TRBJ2-6
v_gene: TRBV13
abundance: few

CDR3nt: TGTGCCACCAGCAGAGATACTGGGGGACAGAACATTCAGTACTTC
CDR3aa: CATSRDTGGQNIQYF
d_gene: TRBD1
j_gene: TRBJ2-4
v_gene: TRBV15
abundance: -

CDR3nt: TGCGCCAGCAGCCAAGGAGGATTGCTAGCGGGAGCCTATGAGCAGTTCTTC
CDR3aa: CASSQGGLLAGAYEQFF
d_gene: TRBD2
j_gene: TRBJ2-1
v_gene: TRBV4-3
abundance: few

CDR3nt: TGTGCCAGCAAGGGAGGGGGTCAAGAGACCCAGTACTTC
CDR3aa: CASKGGGQETQYF
d_gene: -
j_gene: TRBJ2-5
v_gene: TRBV28
abundance: few

CDR3nt: TGTGCCAGCAGCTTAGGACCCGGGCGCACAGATACGCAGTATTTT
CDR3aa: CASSLGPGRTDTQYF
d_gene: -
j_gene: TRBJ2-3
v_gene: TRBV7-8
abundance: -

CDR3nt: TGCAGCGGGACAGGGAGCAGAAACGAGCAGTACTTC
CDR3aa: CSGTGSRNEQYF
d_gene: TRBD1
j_gene: TRBJ2-7
v_gene: TRBV29-1
abundance: -

CDR3nt: TGTGCCAGCAGCCCGTTAACTAGCGGCCTAACAGATACGCAGTATTTT
CDR3aa: CASSPLTSGLTDTQYF
d_gene: TRBD2
j_gene: TRBJ2-3
v_gene: TRBV11-2
abundance: -

CDR3nt: TGTGCCAGCAGCCAAGAGGGACAGGGTGTAGAAGAGCAGTACTTC
CDR3aa: CASSQEGQGVEEQYF
d_gene: TRBD1
j_gene: TRBJ2-7
v_gene: TRBV4-2
abundance: -

CDR3nt: TGTGCCAGCAGGGTCCCCCTTGGTGGCTACACCTTC
CDR3aa: CASRVPLGGYTF
d_gene: -
j_gene: TRBJ1-2
v_gene: TRBV6-1
abundance: -

CDR3nt: TGCGCCAGCAGCCAAAGTGAAAGCGGGAACGAGCAGTACTTC
CDR3aa: CASSQSESGNEQYF
d_gene: TRBD2
j_gene: TRBJ2-7
v_gene: TRBV4-1
abundance: few

CDR3nt: TGCAGCGTTGAAGATTCGTTACGGGTGGGATACGAGCAGTACTTC
CDR3aa: CSVEDSLRVGYEQYF
d_gene: -
j_gene: TRBJ2-7
v_gene: TRBV29-1
abundance: -

CDR3nt: TGTGCCAGCAGTTTATTTCTCAGAAGGGGTTCACCCCTCCACTTT
CDR3aa: CASSLFLRRGSPLHF
d_gene: -
j_gene: TRBJ1-6
v_gene: TRBV12-3/TRBV12-4
abundance: -

CDR3nt: TGTGCCAGCAGTTTACGGGCGAAGGGGAGGGGCAATCAGCCCCAGCATTTT
CDR3aa: CASSLRAKGRGNQPQHF
d_gene: -
j_gene: TRBJ1-5
v_gene: TRBV28
abundance: -

CDR3nt: TGTGCCAGCAGCCCCACCATGACTAGCGGTAATGAGCAGTTCTTC
CDR3aa: CASSPTMTSGNEQFF
d_gene: TRBD2
j_gene: TRBJ2-1
v_gene: TRBV5-6
abundance: -

CDR3nt: TGTGCCAGCAGCTTAACTTCAGCCACAGATACGCAGTATTTT
CDR3aa: CASSLTSATDTQYF
d_gene: -
j_gene: TRBJ2-3
v_gene: TRBV7-3
abundance: -

CDR3nt: TGCAGCGTTGAAACTGCAGGGAAGCAGTTCTTC
CDR3aa: CSVETAGKQFF
d_gene: -
j_gene: TRBJ2-1
v_gene: TRBV29-1
abundance: -

CDR3nt: TGCGCCAGCAGCCAACACAGGAGCTCCTACAATGAGCAGTTCTTC
CDR3aa: CASSQHRSSYNEQFF
d_gene: -
j_gene: TRBJ2-1
v_gene: TRBV4-1
abundance: -

CDR3nt: TGTGCCAGCAGCCACCGACAGGGGTTCGGTAACTATGGCTACACCTTC
CDR3aa: CASSHRQGFGNYGYTF
d_gene: TRBD1
j_gene: TRBJ1-2
v_gene: TRBV6-1
abundance: -

CDR3nt: TGTGCCAGCAGTTTAGGGACAGGGTTCTACGAGCAGTACTTC
CDR3aa: CASSLGTGFYEQYF
d_gene: TRBD1
j_gene: TRBJ2-7
v_gene: TRBV12-3/TRBV12-4
abundance: -

CDR3nt: TGCGCCAGCAGCTGGGAGAGTGGCCGCGAGCAGTACTTC
CDR3aa: CASSWESGREQYF
d_gene: -
j_gene: TRBJ2-7
v_gene: TRBV5-1
abundance: -

CDR3nt: TGTGCCAGCTGCCCGTATGGTTTAGGCAATCAGCCCCAGCATTTT
CDR3aa: CASCPYGLGNQPQHF
d_gene: -
j_gene: TRBJ1-5
v_gene: TRBV28
abundance: -

CDR3nt: TGTGCCAGCAGCAAACAGGGGACGAATGAGCAGTTCTTC
CDR3aa: CASSKQGTNEQFF
d_gene: TRBD1
j_gene: TRBJ2-1
v_gene: TRBV9
abundance: -

CDR3nt: TGTGCCAGCAGCTCAGTCCGGGACGCAGGTGAAAAACTGTTTTTT
CDR3aa: CASSSVRDAGEKLFF
d_gene: -
j_gene: TRBJ1-4
v_gene: TRBV7-2
abundance: -

CDR3nt: TGCAGTGCTAGAGAGGCCTTAGCGGGAGGCCCAGATACGCAGTATTTT
CDR3aa: CSAREALAGGPDTQYF
d_gene: TRBD2
j_gene: TRBJ2-3
v_gene: TRBV20-1
abundance: few

CDR3nt: TGTGCCAGCAGTTTGGTGGGAAACACCATATATTTT
CDR3aa: CASSLVGNTIYF
d_gene: -
j_gene: TRBJ1-3
v_gene: TRBV12-3/TRBV12-4
abundance: -

CDR3nt: TGCAGTGCCGCGGGGAAGCAGGGTACCTACGAGCAGTACTTC
CDR3aa: CSAAGKQGTYEQYF
d_gene: -
j_gene: TRBJ2-7
v_gene: TRBV20-1
abundance: few

CDR3nt: TGCGCCAGCAGCCGGACCCTTGGGCATACGCAGTATTTT
CDR3aa: CASSRTLGHTQYF
d_gene: -
j_gene: TRBJ2-3
v_gene: TRBV4-3
abundance: -

CDR3nt: TGTGCCAGCAGTTCTCTACAGGTGGGCACCAGGACAGATACGCAGTATTTT
CDR3aa: CASSSLQVGTRTDTQYF
d_gene: -
j_gene: TRBJ2-3
v_gene: TRBV27
abundance: -